This TCR beta chain was documented in a study of blood T cell repertoires in COVID-19. Participant-given clinical history determined each cohort assignment. Original analysis: For nucleated cells, counts were estimated from reference gene primer amplification. Sequenced by immunoSEQ multiplex PCR; TCRdb stores in-frame clones only, minus some. The DNA was the basis for D and trimming; V, J and clone size are from that table. The table shows roughly 300,000 clones, with about 90% occurring only once. The V and J ends lost 6 bases and 2 bases, in that order; junction bases with no gene match: 13. Germline CDR1 SGHAT, CDR2 FQNNGV. This CDR3 is 18 amino acids long.

This receptor was taken from a woman aged 25 to 39 who had recovered from COVID-19. J is TRBJ1-2 and V is TRBV11-2, with 12 bases lining up with TRBD1. Sequencing was performed on PBMCs or T cells enriched from blood (not recorded which). CDR3 nucleotides: TGTGCCAGCAGTTTGCCGGGACAGGGGGCATTGTCGAACTATGGCTACACCTTC. It codes for CASSLPGQGALSNYGYTF.